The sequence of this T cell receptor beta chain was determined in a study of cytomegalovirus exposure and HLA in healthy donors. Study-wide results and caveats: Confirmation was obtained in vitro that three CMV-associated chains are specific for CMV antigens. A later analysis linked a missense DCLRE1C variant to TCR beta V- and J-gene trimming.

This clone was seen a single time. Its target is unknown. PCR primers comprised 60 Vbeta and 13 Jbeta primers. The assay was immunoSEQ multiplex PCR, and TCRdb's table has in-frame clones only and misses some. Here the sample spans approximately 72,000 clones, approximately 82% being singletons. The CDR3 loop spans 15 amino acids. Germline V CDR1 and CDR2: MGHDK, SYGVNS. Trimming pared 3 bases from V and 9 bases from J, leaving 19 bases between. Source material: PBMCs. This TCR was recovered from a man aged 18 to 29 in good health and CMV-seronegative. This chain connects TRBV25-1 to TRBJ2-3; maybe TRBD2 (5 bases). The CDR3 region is CASSEISNMGDTQYF. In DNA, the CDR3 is TGTGCCAGCAGTGAGATAAGTAACATGGGAGACACGCAGTATTTT.